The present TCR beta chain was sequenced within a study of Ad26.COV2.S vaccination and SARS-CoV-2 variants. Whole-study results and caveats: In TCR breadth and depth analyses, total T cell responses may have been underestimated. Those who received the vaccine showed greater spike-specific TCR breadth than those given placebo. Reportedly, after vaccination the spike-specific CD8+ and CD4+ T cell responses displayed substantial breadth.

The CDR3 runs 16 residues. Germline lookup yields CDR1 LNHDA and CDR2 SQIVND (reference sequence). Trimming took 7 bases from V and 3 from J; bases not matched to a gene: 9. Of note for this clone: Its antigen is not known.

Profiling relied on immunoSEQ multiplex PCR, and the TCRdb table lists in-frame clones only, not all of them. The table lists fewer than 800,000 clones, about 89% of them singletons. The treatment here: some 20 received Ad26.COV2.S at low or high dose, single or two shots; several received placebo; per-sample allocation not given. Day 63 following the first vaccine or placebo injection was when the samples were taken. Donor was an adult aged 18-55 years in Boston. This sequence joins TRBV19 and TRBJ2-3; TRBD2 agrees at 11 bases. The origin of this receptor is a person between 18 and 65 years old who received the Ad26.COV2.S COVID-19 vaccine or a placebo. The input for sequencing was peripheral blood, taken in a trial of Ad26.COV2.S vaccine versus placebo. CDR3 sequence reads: CASTFSGRARTDTQYF. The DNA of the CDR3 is TGTGCCAGTACCTTTAGCGGGAGGGCTCGAACAGATACGCAGTATTTT.